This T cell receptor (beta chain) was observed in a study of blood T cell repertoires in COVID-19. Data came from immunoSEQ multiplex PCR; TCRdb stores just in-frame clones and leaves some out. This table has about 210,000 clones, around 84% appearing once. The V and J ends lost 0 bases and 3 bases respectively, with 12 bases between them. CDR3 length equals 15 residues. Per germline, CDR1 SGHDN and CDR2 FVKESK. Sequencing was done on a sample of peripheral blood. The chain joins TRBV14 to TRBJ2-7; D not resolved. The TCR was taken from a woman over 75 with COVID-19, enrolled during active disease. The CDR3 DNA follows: TGTGCCAGCAGCCAAGATTTTAGCACCCACTACGAGCAGTACTTC. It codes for CASSQDFSTHYEQYF.